The 32 T cell receptor beta chains in this list originate from one sample, sequenced in a study of blood T cell repertoires in COVID-19. Only in-frame clones appear in the TCRdb table, and some are missing; sequencing was by immunoSEQ multiplex PCR. The sample carries roughly 200,000 clones, around 81% recorded once. What was sequenced was peripheral blood. Every receptor here comes from a man in his fifties or sixties with active or convalescent COVID-19.

The chain employs TRBV30 and TRBJ1-2; 7 bases align to TRBD1. The CDR3 extends over 13 amino acids. Germline values: CDR1 GTSNPN, CDR2 SVGIG (reference sequence). V trimming: 7 bases; J trimming: 0 bases; junction bases outside the gene matches: 5. Here the CDR3 reads CAYHRGTNYGYTF. The CDR3 DNA is TGTGCCTATCACAGGGGAACTAACTATGGCTACACCTTC.

The CDR3 DNA is TGTGCCAGCTCCCCTTCCGGACAGGGTACCACTGAAGCTTTCTTT. This sequence encodes CASSPSGQGTTEAFF. V usage is TRBV18 and J usage is TRBJ1-1; 8 bases map to TRBD1. V gave up 6 bases and J gave up 4 bases; unmatched junction bases: 10. CDR1 KGHSH and CDR2 LQKENI come from the germline V gene. The CDR3 contains 15 residues.

The genes are TRBV29-1 and TRBJ1-1, with a weak D call TRBD1 (6 bases). CDR1 SQVTM and CDR2 ANQGSEA come from the germline V gene. V lost 6 bases, J lost 0 bases, and 11 bases lay in between. This CDR3 is 13 amino acids long. CDR3 in amino acids: CSVSGQMNTEAFF. CDR3 in DNA: TGCAGCGTCTCGGGACAAATGAACACTGAAGCTTTCTTT.

V and J are TRBV12-5 and TRBJ2-1, with D tentatively TRBD2 (6 bases). The CDR3 contains 14 residues. CDR1 and CDR2 (germline): LGHNT, FRNRAP. Trimming stripped 4 bases from V and 4 bases from J, with 11 bases between. The CDR3 loop is CASGYGTAYNEQFF. For the CDR3, the DNA is TGTGCTAGTGGTTATGGGACTGCATACAATGAGCAGTTCTTC. Combining the CDR3 with reference TRBV12-5 and TRBJ2-1 gives the whole variable domain DARVTQTPRHKVTEMGQEVTMRCQPILGHNTVFWYRQTMMQGLELLAYFRNRAPLDDSGMPKDRFSAEMPDATLATLKIQPSEPRDSAVYFCASGYGTAYNEQFFGPGTRLTVL.

The count of this clone is one. This sequence joins TRBV5-1 and TRBJ1-5, with 9 bases lining up with TRBD1. Germline-derived CDR1 and CDR2 are SGHRS and YFSETQ. Trimming took 5 bases from V and 5 from J; bases not matched to a gene: 8. This CDR3 is built from 15 residues. The chain's CDR3 is CASRDPGQGDQPQHF. The CDR3 bases are TGCGCCAGCAGAGACCCGGGACAGGGAGATCAGCCCCAGCATTTT.

J is TRBJ1-1 and V is TRBV5-1, with no clear D. The CDR3 has 13 amino acids. V lost 3 bases and J lost 3, with 9 bases in between. Germline CDR1 SGHRS, CDR2 YFSETQ. The CDR3 protein is CASSSGWDTEAFF. The CDR3 DNA follows: TGCGCCAGCAGCTCAGGCTGGGACACTGAAGCTTTCTTT. The full variable domain, rest sourced from reference TRBV5-1 and TRBJ1-1, is KAGVTQTPRYLIKTRGQQVTLSCSPISGHRSVSWYQQTPGQGLQFLFEYFSETQRNKGNFPGRFSGRQFSNSRSEMNVSTLELGDSALYLCASSSGWDTEAFFGQGTRLTVV.

This clone has just a few counts. The chain links TRBV4-3 to TRBJ2-7; 7 bases line up with TRBD1. The CDR3 totals 15 residues. Germline-derived CDR1 and CDR2 are LGHNA and YSLEER. The V gene end was trimmed by 4 bases and the J gene end by 0 bases; junction bases not matched to a gene: 6. The DNA of the CDR3 is TGCGCCAGCAGCCCCGGGACAGATCACTCCTACGAGCAGTACTTC. Residues: CASSPGTDHSYEQYF.

The genes are TRBV7-9 and TRBJ1-2; 7 bases agree with TRBD1. V lost 2 bases and J lost 8; bases outside the gene matches: 11. The germline CDR1 and CDR2 sequences are SEHNR and FQNEAQ (reference sequence). This CDR3 is built from 15 residues. DNA of the CDR3: TGTGCCAGCAGCTTACAGAACAGGGGAAGACGGGGCTACACCTTC. Translated: CASSLQNRGRRGYTF. The entire variable domain, with the rest obtained from reference TRBV7-9 and TRBJ1-2, is as follows: DTGVSQNPRHKITKRGQNVTFRCDPISEHNRLYWYRQTLGQGPEFLTYFQNEAQLEKSRLLSDRFSAERPKGSFSTLEIQRTEQGDSAMYLCASSLQNRGRRGYTFGSGTRLTVV.

The rearrangement links TRBV29-1 to TRBJ1-2; TRBD1 agrees at 8 bases. This CDR3 has 13 amino acids. V was clipped by 6 bases and J by 2 bases; unmatched bases: 5. Germline CDR1 is SQVTM and CDR2 is ANQGSEA. The CDR3 DNA reads as TGCAGCGTCACGACAGGGGAGAACTATGGCTACACCTTC. It specifies CSVTTGENYGYTF.

The rearrangement joins TRBV19 to TRBJ1-3, with a tentative D call TRBD1 (6 bases). V was clipped by 7 bases and J by 0 bases, with 10 bases between them. The CDR3 contains 14 residues. From germline, CDR1 is LNHDA and CDR2 SQIVND (reference sequence). CDR3 residues: CASNNRASGNTIYF. CDR3 in DNA: TGTGCCAGTAATAACAGGGCCTCTGGAAACACCATATATTTT.

This clone was picked up one time. V usage is TRBV19 and J usage is TRBJ1-6, with 7 bases identical to TRBD1. The V gene end was trimmed by 10 bases and the J gene end by 1 base; junction bases not matched to a gene: 4. The CDR3 loop spans 14 amino acids. Germline CDR1 LNHDA, CDR2 SQIVND (reference sequence). The CDR3 protein is CANEGQSYNSPLHF. Written as DNA, the CDR3 is TGTGCCAACGAGGGACAGTCCTATAATTCACCCCTCCACTTT.

The gene calls are TRBV5-1 and TRBJ1-3; D not resolved. Germline V lookup: CDR1 SGHRS, CDR2 YFSETQ. V lost 4 bases, J lost 4 bases, and 9 bases lay in between. The CDR3 has 13 residues. CDR3 region: CASSPWPGNTIYF. CDR3 sequence (DNA): TGCGCCAGCAGCCCCTGGCCAGGAAACACCATATATTTT.

V usage is TRBV5-8 and J usage is TRBJ1-2; 11 nucleotides align to TRBD1. This CDR3 comprises 16 residues. The germline V gene has CDR1 SGHTS and CDR2 YDEGEE. After removal of 0 bases from V and 4 bases from J, the junction contained 5 bases not matched to a gene. The CDR3 bases are TGTGCCAGCAGCTTGGCCGGGACAGGGGGGCCCTATGGCTACACCTTC. Protein: CASSLAGTGGPYGYTF.

The CDR3: CASSVQTGVNTEAFF. In DNA form, the CDR3 reads TGCGCCAGCAGCGTACAAACAGGGGTGAACACTGAAGCTTTCTTT. The rearrangement joins TRBV5-1 to TRBJ1-1; TRBD1 agrees at 7 bases. V lost 4 bases, J lost 0 bases, and 6 bases stayed unmatched. CDR3 length equals 15 residues. CDR1 and CDR2 from the germline V gene are SGHRS and YFSETQ.

The chain recombines TRBV18 with TRBJ1-6, with TRBD1 matching over 9 bases. The CDR3 spans 16 residues. Trimming removed 5 bases from V and 6 bases from J; junction bases left unmatched: 8. Germline V CDR1 and CDR2: KGHSH, LQKENI. As DNA, the CDR3 is TGTGCCAGCTCAGTCGGGACAGGGAGAGCTAATTCACCCCTCCACTTT. It is translated as CASSVGTGRANSPLHF.

V gene TRBV4-2 combines with J gene TRBJ1-4, with TRBD1 identical over 12 bases. Per the germline V gene, CDR1 is LGHNA and CDR2 is YNFKEQ. V lost 1 base to trimming and J lost 4 bases; unmatched junction nucleotides: 4. CDR3 length equals 17 residues. In DNA, the CDR3 is TGTGCCAGCAGCCAAGGGGACAGGGGGCGTGGTAATGAAAAACTGTTTTTT. Translating it yields CASSQGDRGRGNEKLFF.

The genes are TRBV3-1 (or the pseudogene TRBV3-2) and TRBJ2-6, with D tentatively TRBD1 (7 bases). CDR3 length: 17 residues. V lost 4 bases and J 0 bases, leaving 13 bases between the germline ends. Germline V gives CDR1 LGHDT, CDR2 YNNKEL (reference sequence). The CDR3 protein is CASSRDRDSSGANVLTF. CDR3 coding DNA: TGTGCCAGCAGCCGAGACAGGGACTCCTCTGGGGCCAACGTCCTGACTTTC.

CDR3 amino acids: CASGGDTQYF. The CDR3 DNA reads as TGTGCCAGCGGGGGGGATACGCAGTATTTT. The chain carries TRBV9 and TRBJ2-3, with D possibly being TRBD2 (6 bases). The germline V gene encodes CDR1 SGDLS and CDR2 YYNGEE. The germline V and J ends were trimmed by 7 bases and 6 bases, with 6 bases remaining between them. The CDR3 runs to 10 residues.

This rearrangement joins TRBV27 to TRBJ2-7; D call uncertain. The CDR3 is 12 amino acids. The germline V and J ends were trimmed by 8 bases and 6 bases, with 14 bases remaining between them. Germline V gene lookup returns CDR1 MNHEY and CDR2 SMNVEV (reference sequence). CDR3 protein: CASGPGPREQYF. The DNA of the CDR3 is TGTGCCAGCGGCCCAGGTCCTCGCGAGCAGTACTTC.

This sequence joins TRBV6-6 and TRBJ2-3; 10 bases map to TRBD1. V gave up 4 bases and J gave up 4 bases; unmatched junction bases: 8. Germline V CDR1 and CDR2: MNHNY, SVGAGI (reference sequence). This CDR3 is 16 amino acids long. The CDR3 sequence: CASSSAGTGAPDTQYF. For the CDR3, the DNA is TGTGCCAGCAGTTCCGCCGGGACAGGGGCTCCAGATACGCAGTATTTT.

This sequence joins TRBV6-2 or TRBV6-3 and TRBJ1-3, with D maybe TRBD1 (5 bases). The CDR3 runs to 16 residues. From germline, CDR1 is MNHEY and CDR2 SVGEGT. The V end was cut by 4 bases, the J end by 1 base, with 14 bases between. The CDR3 coding sequence is TGTGCCAGCAGTTCAACGGGGGAGAGGTCTGGAAACACCATATATTTT. Its translation is CASSSTGERSGNTIYF.

This rearrangement joins TRBV12-3 or TRBV12-4 to TRBJ1-1, with unresolved D. The V end lost 7 bases, the J end lost 4 bases, and 13 bases lay between the germline ends. The CDR3 length is 13 residues. The CDR3 DNA sequence: TGTGCCAGCACCTTAACCCGGGTCACTGAAGCTTTCTTT. Protein product: CASTLTRVTEAFF.

This sequence joins TRBV4-2 and TRBJ2-2, with D perhaps matching TRBD1 (8 bases). The CDR3 has 16 amino acids. In germline, CDR1 is LGHNA, CDR2 YNFKEQ. V was pared by 0 bases and J by 7 bases, with 15 bases between. The CDR3 DNA reads as TGTGCCAGCAGCCAAGATCCCACAGGGGGGGTCGGGGAGCTGTTTTTT. Translation gives CASSQDPTGGVGELFF.

In its sample, this clone was seen a few times. The gene calls are TRBV28 and TRBJ1-5; 8 bases are a match to TRBD1. Germline CDR1 reads MDHEN; CDR2 reads SYDVKM. J gave up 2 bases and V 1 base, and 4 bases lay outside the gene matches. The CDR3 loop spans 16 amino acids. In DNA form, the CDR3 reads TGTGCCAGCAGTTTATCATCAGGGGGCGGCAATCAGCCCCAGCATTTT. Amino acids: CASSLSSGGGNQPQHF.

As concerns this clone: This may be a read error, as it is one base from a much larger clone. The chain carries TRBV3-1 (or the pseudogene TRBV3-2) and TRBJ2-7; tentatively, D is TRBD1 (6 bases). With 8 bases removed from V and 3 bases from J, the gap between germline ends came to 8 bases. The CDR3 covers 11 residues. Per the germline V gene, CDR1 is LGHDT and CDR2 is YNNKEL (reference sequence). The CDR3 region is CASPRGYEQYF. CDR3 nucleotide sequence: TGTGCCAGCCCCAGGGGCTACGAGCAGTACTTC.

The gene calls are TRBV18 and TRBJ2-7; no reliable D call. CDR1 and CDR2 from the germline V gene are KGHSH and LQKENI. V was pared by 5 bases and J by 7 bases, with 15 bases between. The CDR3 covers 13 residues. The CDR3 loop reads CASSIKAQVEQYF. CDR3 bases: TGTGCCAGCTCAATCAAAGCCCAAGTGGAGCAGTACTTC. Full variable domain (remainder filled in from reference TRBV18 and TRBJ2-7): NAGVMQNPRHLVRRRGQEARLRCSPMKGHSHVYWYRQLPEEGLKFMVYLQKENIIDESGMPKERFSAEFPKEGPSILRIQQVVRGDSAAYFCASSIKAQVEQYFGPGTRLTVT.

This sequence joins TRBV21-1 and TRBJ2-5; the D call TRBD2 from the table was never checked on the DNA. TRBV21-1 constitutes a pseudogene. This CDR3 spans 17 amino acids. CDR3 sequence: CASSRREFSGLGKTQYF. The CDR3 DNA reads as TGTGCCAGCAGCCGGAGGGAGTTCAGCGGATTGGGGAAGACCCAGTACTTC.

The chain uses TRBV29-1 and TRBJ1-2; the D is unclear. V was shortened by 7 bases and J by 4 bases, with 16 bases between the two germline ends. This CDR3 is built from 13 residues. The germline V gene has CDR1 SQVTM and CDR2 ANQGSEA. The CDR3 nucleotides are TGCAGCGCCCTGATCTCTTCGGTCTATGGCTACACCTTC. This translates into CSALISSVYGYTF.

CDR3 nucleotide sequence: TGTGCCAGCAGCCAAGGGACAGGGGGATTGAACACTGAAGCTTTCTTT. Translated, it gives CASSQGTGGLNTEAFF. The chain uses TRBV4-2 and TRBJ1-1, with 10 bases aligning to TRBD1. CDR3 length equals 16 residues. The V gene's germline CDR1 is LGHNA and CDR2 YNFKEQ. V was pared by 1 base and J by 0 bases, with 2 bases of the junction left unmatched.

The table lists this clone with a few counts. V and J are TRBV12-3 or TRBV12-4 and TRBJ1-2; D is perhaps TRBD1 (6 bases). V was trimmed by 2 bases and J by 8 bases, leaving 12 bases between them. The CDR3 covers 13 residues. CDR3: CASSLLTGKGYTF. In nucleotides, the CDR3 is TGTGCCAGCAGTTTACTAACAGGGAAGGGCTACACCTTC.

As concerns this clone: Other DNA sequences of this sample code for an identical CDR3. The chain uses TRBV4-2 and TRBJ2-3; 7 nucleotides line up with TRBD2. V shed 0 bases and J 1 base; nucleotides not matched to a gene: 4. Per the germline V gene, CDR1 is LGHNA and CDR2 is YNFKEQ. The length of the CDR3 is 16 residues. The CDR3 coding sequence is TGTGCCAGCAGCCAAGAACTGGCGGGGGGCACAGATACGCAGTATTTT. It codes for CASSQELAGGTDTQYF.

This clone has more than one count but fewer than ten. This chain connects TRBV5-4 to TRBJ2-1, with 16 nucleotides matching TRBD2. The length of the CDR3 is 17 residues. Looked up from germline, CDR1 is SGHNT and CDR2 is YYREEE (reference sequence). Trimming cost V 3 bases and J 7 bases; bases outside gene matches: 7. CDR3 sequence: CASSSGTSGGAGNEQFF. CDR3 sequence (DNA): TGTGCCAGCAGCTCCGGGACTAGCGGGGGGGCGGGAAATGAGCAGTTCTTC.